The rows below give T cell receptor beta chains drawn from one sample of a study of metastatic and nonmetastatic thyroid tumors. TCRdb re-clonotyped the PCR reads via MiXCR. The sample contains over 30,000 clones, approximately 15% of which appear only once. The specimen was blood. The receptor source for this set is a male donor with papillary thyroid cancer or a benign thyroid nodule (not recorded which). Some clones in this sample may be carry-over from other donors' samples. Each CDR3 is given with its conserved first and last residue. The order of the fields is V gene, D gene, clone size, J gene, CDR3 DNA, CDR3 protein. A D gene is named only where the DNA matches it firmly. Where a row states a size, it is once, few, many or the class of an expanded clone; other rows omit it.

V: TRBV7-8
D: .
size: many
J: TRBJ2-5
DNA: TGTGCCAGCAGCTCAGGAGTAGGACAAGAGACCCAGTACTTC
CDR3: CASSSGVGQETQYF

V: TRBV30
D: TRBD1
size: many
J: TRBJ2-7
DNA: TGTGCCTGGAGACCAGGGGGCCTCTACGAGCAGTACTTC
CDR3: CAWRPGGLYEQYF

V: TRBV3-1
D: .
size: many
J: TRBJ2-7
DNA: TGTGCCAGCAGCCAAGTAAACGGGAGATCCTACGAGCAGTACTTC
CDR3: CASSQVNGRSYEQYF

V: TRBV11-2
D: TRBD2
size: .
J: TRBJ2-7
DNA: TGTGCCAGCAGCTTAGAGAGGGGACTAGCGGGGGACTACGAGCAGTACTTC
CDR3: CASSLERGLAGDYEQYF

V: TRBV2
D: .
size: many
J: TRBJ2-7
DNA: TGTGCCAGCAGCCGCGACCCCTACGAGCAGTACTTC
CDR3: CASSRDPYEQYF

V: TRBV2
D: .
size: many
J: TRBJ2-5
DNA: TGTGCCAGCAGTGATCTGGAGGGGTCGGTGGAGACCCAGTACTTC
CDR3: CASSDLEGSVETQYF

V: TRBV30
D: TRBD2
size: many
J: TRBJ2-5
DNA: TGTGCCTGGAGTGTACTGGCGGGAGTGGGGGAGACCCAGTACTTC
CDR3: CAWSVLAGVGETQYF

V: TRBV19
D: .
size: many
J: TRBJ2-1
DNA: TGTGCCAGTAGTAACCTAGCCTCCCTCGGGGAGCAGTTCTTC
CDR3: CASSNLASLGEQFF

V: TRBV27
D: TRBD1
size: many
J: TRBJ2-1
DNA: TGTGCCAGCAGCCAGGACAGGGGGCGAGACAATGAGCAGTTCTTC
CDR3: CASSQDRGRDNEQFF

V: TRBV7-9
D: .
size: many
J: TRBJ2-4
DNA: TGTGCCAGCAGCCTTTTGTTGTCAGGGACGGACATTCAGTACTTC
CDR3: CASSLLLSGTDIQYF

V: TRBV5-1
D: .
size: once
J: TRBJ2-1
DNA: TGCGCCAGCGGTCTCGGTGGGTGTGATGAGCAGTTCTTC
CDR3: CASGLGGCDEQFF

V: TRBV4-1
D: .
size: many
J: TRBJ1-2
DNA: TGCGCCAGCAGCCCCTCAAGAGGGGGTTCAGGCTATGGCTACACCTTC
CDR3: CASSPSRGGSGYGYTF

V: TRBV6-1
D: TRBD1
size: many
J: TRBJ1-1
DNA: TGTGCCAGCAGGCTCCAGGGGGGGACTGAAGCTTTCTTT
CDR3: CASRLQGGTEAFF